Presented here are 26 T cell receptor beta chains from one specimen sequenced in a study of CD8 T cells in ankylosing spondylitis. TCRdb analysed the 5' RACE reads with MiXCR anew, one entry per CDR3 protein. The profile shows about 190,000 distinct CDR3 sequences, over 10% of them singletons. The sequenced sample consisted of blood, either unsorted or a sorted T cell fraction (not recorded which). All receptors come from a female donor with ankylosing spondylitis or in good health (not recorded which).

This clonotype was seen at least ten times. This sequence joins TRBV20-1 and TRBJ2-7; D may be TRBD1 (6 bases). Germline assignment: CDR1 DFQATT and CDR2 SNEGSKA (reference sequence). The CDR3 spans 14 residues. With 3 bases removed from V and 2 bases from J, the gap between germline ends came to 14 bases. CDR3 loop: CSARRTDPPYEQYF. The CDR3 bases are TGCAGTGCTAGGCGGACAGACCCTCCCTACGAGCAGTACTTC.

This clonotype was detected ten times or more. This rearrangement joins TRBV30 to TRBJ1-3; D call uncertain. The germline gives CDR1 GTSNPN, CDR2 SVGIG (reference sequence). Trimming left V 1 base short and J 4 bases short, with 8 bases between. The CDR3 loop spans 13 amino acids. CDR3 DNA sequence: TGTGCCTGGAGTGGTGACGTGGGAAACACCATATATTTT. Translated: CAWSGDVGNTIYF. Combining the CDR3 with reference TRBV30 and TRBJ1-3 gives the whole variable domain SQTIHQWPATLVQPVGSPLSLECTVEGTSNPNLYWYRQAAGRGLQLLFYSVGIGQISSEVPQNLSASRPQDRQFILSSKKLLLSDSGFYLCAWSGDVGNTIYFGEGSWLTVV.

The chain couples TRBV18 to TRBJ2-1; D not resolved. From germline, CDR1 is KGHSH and CDR2 LQKENI. The CDR3 has 12 residues. V was shortened by 3 bases and J by 6 bases, with 6 bases between the two germline ends. The CDR3 DNA sequence: TGTGCCAGCTCACCGTCCATCAATGAGCAGTTCTTC. It translates to CASSPSINEQFF.

V gene TRBV20-1 combines with J gene TRBJ2-7; tentatively, D is TRBD2 (5 bases). Trimming stripped 5 bases from V and 3 bases from J, with 20 bases between. The CDR3 runs to 15 residues. Germline CDR1 is DFQATT and CDR2 is SNEGSKA (reference sequence). This CDR3 reads CSAVHPARRDYEQYF. CDR3 DNA sequence: TGCAGTGCTGTTCATCCTGCAAGACGGGACTACGAGCAGTACTTC.

This clonotype has a count of ten or more. V gene TRBV7-8 combines with J gene TRBJ2-3; D may be TRBD1 (5 bases). Trimming removed 7 bases at V and 2 bases at J, with 19 bases between. The CDR3 has 16 residues. Germline V gene sequence: CDR1 SGHVS, CDR2 FQNEAQ. Here the CDR3 reads CASTARPGLNTDTQYF. DNA of the CDR3: TGTGCCAGCACCGCCCGACCAGGGTTAAACACAGATACGCAGTATTTT.

This clonotype has only a few counts. This rearrangement joins TRBV9 to TRBJ1-1; D gene unclear. Trimming pared 0 bases from V and 3 bases from J, leaving 9 bases between. CDR1 and CDR2 (germline): SGDLS, YYNGEE. CDR3 length: 14 amino acids. The CDR3 spells CASSVASGYTEAFF. CDR3 sequence (DNA): TGTGCCAGCAGCGTAGCTAGCGGGTACACTGAAGCTTTCTTT.

This clonotype appeared a few times. The CDR3 region is CAARAREETGELFF. In nucleotides, the CDR3 is TGTGCCGCCCGGGCGCGGGAGGAAACCGGGGAGCTGTTTTTT. This chain uses TRBV25-1 with TRBJ2-2; TRBD2 aligns across 8 bases. V lost 11 bases, J lost 5 bases, and 10 bases stayed unmatched. The germline V gene has CDR1 MGHDK and CDR2 SYGVNS. CDR3 length: 14 residues.

This clonotype was counted ten times or more. The chain employs TRBV28 and TRBJ1-3, with unresolved D. In germline, CDR1 is MDHEN, CDR2 SYDVKM. The CDR3 sequence is 13 residues long. V was shortened by 5 bases and J by 4 bases, with 9 bases between the two germline ends. For the CDR3, the DNA is TGTGCCAGCAGTGACTCTTGGGGAAACACCATATATTTT. Protein: CASSDSWGNTIYF.

This clonotype showed up many times. The chain is built from TRBV9 and TRBJ2-1; no reliable D call. This CDR3 has 13 amino acids. V was cut by 0 bases and J by 6 bases, with 7 bases left in between. Per the germline V gene, CDR1 is SGDLS and CDR2 is YYNGEE. CDR3 protein: CASSVEGPNEQFF. The CDR3 bases are TGTGCCAGCAGCGTAGAAGGACCCAATGAGCAGTTCTTC.

At least ten counts were recorded for this clonotype. J is TRBJ1-1 and V is TRBV7-9; 8 nucleotides agree with TRBD1. Trimming cost V 6 bases and J 5 bases; bases outside gene matches: 5. Germline CDR1 is SEHNR and CDR2 is FQNEAQ (reference sequence). This CDR3 spans 13 amino acids. The CDR3 loop is CASRTGVRTEAFF. CDR3 nucleotide sequence: TGTGCCAGCAGGACAGGGGTGAGGACTGAAGCTTTCTTT.

V and J are TRBV12-3 or TRBV12-4 and TRBJ2-1; TRBD2 matches at 9 bases. The CDR3 has 15 residues. J gave up 3 bases and V 3 bases, and 3 bases lay outside the gene matches. For the CDR3, the DNA is TGTGCCAGCAGTTTTGCGGGAGGGGTCTACAATGAGCAGTTCTTC. This gives the protein CASSFAGGVYNEQFF.

V is TRBV5-1 and J is TRBJ1-1; the D gene is possibly TRBD1 (5 bases). The CDR3 length is 14 residues. Germline lookup yields CDR1 SGHRS and CDR2 YFSETQ. V lost 6 bases and J 0 bases, leaving 12 bases between the germline ends. The CDR3 region has the DNA TGCGCCAGCATGGGGGGGGTCATGAACACTGAAGCTTTCTTT. This gives the protein CASMGGVMNTEAFF.

This clonotype was seen many times. The rearrangement uses TRBV6-2 or TRBV6-3 and TRBJ2-3, with TRBD2 matching over 10 bases. Germline V gene data show CDR1 as MNHEY and CDR2 as SVGEGT. V gave up 6 bases and J gave up 10 bases; unmatched junction bases: 16. The CDR3 runs 16 residues. CDR3 sequence: CASSIPGLATPGAQYF. Written as DNA, the CDR3 is TGTGCCAGCAGCATTCCGGGACTAGCGACCCCAGGAGCGCAGTATTTT.

This clonotype has a handful of counts. The chain combines TRBV4-2 with TRBJ2-1; D unresolved. Germline lookup yields CDR1 LGHNA and CDR2 YNFKEQ. This CDR3 is 12 amino acids long. The ends were cut back, 1 base at V and 9 bases at J, with 7 bases in the middle. The CDR3 loop reads CASSQVRREQFF. CDR3 in DNA: TGTGCCAGCAGCCAAGTCAGGCGTGAGCAGTTCTTC.

This clonotype occurred a few times. The chain is built from TRBV6-2 or TRBV6-3 and TRBJ1-2; D gene ambiguous. V was clipped by 10 bases and J by 4 bases, with 19 bases between them. This CDR3 comprises 14 residues. Germline loops: CDR1 MNHEY, CDR2 SVGEGT. The chain's CDR3 is CATRPPARTYGYTF. The DNA for the CDR3 is TGTGCCACTCGGCCCCCGGCCAGGACCTATGGCTACACCTTC.

This clonotype was recorded many times. The chain combines TRBV29-1 with TRBJ2-5; D ambiguous. Germline assignment: CDR1 SQVTM and CDR2 ANQGSEA. Trimming pared 3 bases from V and 5 bases from J, leaving 7 bases between. The CDR3 length is 11 residues. CDR3 region: CSVDNGETQYF. The CDR3 DNA reads as TGCAGCGTTGATAATGGGGAGACCCAGTACTTC.

This clonotype has a count of ten or more. The rearrangement joins TRBV6-1 to TRBJ2-5, with D perhaps TRBD2 (5 bases). Per the germline V gene, CDR1 is MNHNS and CDR2 is SASEGT. CDR3 length: 14 residues. Between the trimmed V and J ends, which lost 3 bases and 2 bases, there was a span of 10 bases. DNA for the CDR3: TGTGCCAGCAGTGATGGACTCCCACAAGAGACCCAGTACTTC. Translated, it gives CASSDGLPQETQYF.

About this clonotype itself: A much larger clonotype is one base distant, so this may be a read error. This chain links TRBV14 with TRBJ1-2; 9 bases match TRBD1. Trimming removed 1 base from V and 4 bases from J; junction bases left unmatched: 4. This CDR3 spans 15 amino acids. The germline V gene encodes CDR1 SGHDN and CDR2 FVKESK. The CDR3 sequence: CASSQGTGGCYGYTF. CDR3 in DNA: TGTGCCAGCAGCCAAGGAACAGGGGGCTGCTATGGCTACACCTTC.

There are many counts of this clonotype. This rearrangement joins TRBV12-3 or TRBV12-4 to TRBJ1-2; the D is unclear. The CDR3 spans 12 residues. Trimming took off 4 bases at V and 4 bases at J, with 7 bases between the two ends. The CDR3 DNA sequence: TGTGCCAGCAGTTCCCGGGGCTATGGCTACACCTTC. Translation gives CASSSRGYGYTF.

This chain joins TRBV7-2 and TRBJ1-2; D not certain. The germline CDR1 and CDR2 sequences are SGHTA and FQGNSA. This CDR3 spans 13 amino acids. V lost 1 base and J lost 3, with 6 bases in between. CDR3 in amino acids: CASSLDGDYGYTF. The CDR3 DNA sequence: TGTGCCAGCAGCTTAGATGGGGACTATGGCTACACCTTC. Full variable domain (outside the CDR3, taken from reference TRBV7-2 and TRBJ1-2): GAGVSQSPSNKVTEKGKDVELRCDPISGHTALYWYRQSLGQGLEFLIYFQGNSAPDKSGLPSDRFSAERTGGSVSTLTIQRTQQEDSAVYLCASSLDGDYGYTFGSGTRLTVV.

The sample holds a few counts of this clonotype. The J gene is TRBJ2-5, the V gene TRBV12-3 or TRBV12-4; possible D gene TRBD1, 6 bases. The CDR3 spans 14 residues. V lost 6 bases and J lost 6, with 17 bases in between. The CDR3, as DNA: TGTGCCAGCAGGGCACCAACAGGGTTTCAGACCCAGTACTTC. The encoded protein is CASRAPTGFQTQYF.

Many counts were recorded for this clonotype. The chain uses TRBV7-2 and TRBJ2-3; no definite D call. Germline V gene data show CDR1 as SGHTA and CDR2 as FQGNSA. V was clipped by 1 base and J by 0 bases, with 8 bases between them. This CDR3 spans 15 amino acids. For the CDR3, the DNA is TGTGCCAGCAGCTTAGATCAGACTAGCACAGATACGCAGTATTTT. Translating gives CASSLDQTSTDTQYF.

This clonotype showed up just a few times. The chain links TRBV24-1 to TRBJ2-1, with 9 bases aligning to TRBD1. The CDR3 totals 16 residues. Trimming at V came to 0 bases and at J to 5 bases, leaving 4 bases not matched to a gene. CDR1 KGHDR and CDR2 SFDVKD come from the germline V gene. CDR3: CATSDLDRGKDNEQFF. The CDR3 DNA is TGTGCCACCAGTGATTTGGACAGGGGGAAGGACAATGAGCAGTTCTTC.

This clonotype was recorded at least ten times. The chain carries TRBV5-6 and TRBJ2-7; TRBD1 aligns across 7 bases. The J segment lost 0 bases and the V segment lost 4 bases, leaving 10 bases of the junction unmatched. The length of the CDR3 is 16 residues. The germline V gene encodes CDR1 SGHDT and CDR2 YYEEEE. CDR3 residues: CASSGDRVLGSYEQYF. The CDR3 nucleotides are TGTGCCAGCAGCGGAGACAGGGTTCTCGGCTCCTACGAGCAGTACTTC.

In regard to this clonotype: This clone may be a read error of a much larger clone one base away. CDR3 DNA sequence: TGCTGTGCTAAGTCGGGGACTAACTCCTATAATTCACCCCTCCACTTT. It specifies CCAKSGTNSYNSPLHF. The chain joins TRBV20-1 to TRBJ1-6; D is possibly TRBD1 (5 bases). The CDR3 runs to 16 residues. From germline, CDR1 is DFQATT and CDR2 SNEGSKA (reference sequence).

The table lists this clonotype with many counts. V is TRBV12-3 or TRBV12-4 and J is TRBJ1-3, with D possibly TRBD1 on 5 matching bases. Trimming cost V 5 bases and J 2 bases, with 16 bases left between them. The CDR3 sequence is 16 residues long. CDR3 in amino acids: CASSPPVGGPGNTIYF. The CDR3 region has the DNA TGTGCCAGCAGTCCCCCGGTGGGGGGACCTGGAAACACCATATATTTT.